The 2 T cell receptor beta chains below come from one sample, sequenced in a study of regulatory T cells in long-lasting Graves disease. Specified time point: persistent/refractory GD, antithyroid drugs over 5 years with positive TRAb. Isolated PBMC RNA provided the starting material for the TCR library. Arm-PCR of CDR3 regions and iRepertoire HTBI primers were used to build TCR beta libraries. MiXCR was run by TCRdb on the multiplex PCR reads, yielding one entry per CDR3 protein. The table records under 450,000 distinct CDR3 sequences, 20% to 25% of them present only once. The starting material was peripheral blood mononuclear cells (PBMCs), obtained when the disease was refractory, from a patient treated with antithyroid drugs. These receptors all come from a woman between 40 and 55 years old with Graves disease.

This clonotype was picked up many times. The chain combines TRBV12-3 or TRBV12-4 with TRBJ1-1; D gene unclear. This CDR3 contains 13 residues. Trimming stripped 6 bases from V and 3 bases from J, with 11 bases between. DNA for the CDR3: TGTGCCAGCAGCTTAAATAGGGACACTGAAGCTTTCTTT. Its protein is CASSLNRDTEAFF.

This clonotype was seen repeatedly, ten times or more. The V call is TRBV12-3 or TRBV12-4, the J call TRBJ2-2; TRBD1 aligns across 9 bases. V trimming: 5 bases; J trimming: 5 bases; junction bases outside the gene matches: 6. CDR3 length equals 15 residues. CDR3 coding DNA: TGTGCCAGCAGTGAAGGGACAGGGCGGACCGGGGAGCTGTTTTTT. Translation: CASSEGTGRTGELFF.